This T cell receptor beta chain was obtained from a study of identical twins. Template switching added a universal primer site; cDNA carried unique molecular identifiers. In TCRdb, the 5' RACE reads were re-called with MiXCR into one record per CDR3 protein. The sample lists 1.5 million to 2 million distinct CDR3 sequences, 32% occurring once. This clonotype turned up a few times. The antigen is unknown. Findings and caveats of the study: Less excess twin sharing appeared in beta out-of-frame sequences. It was out-of-frame TCR alpha sharing in monozygotic twins that models underestimated.

The TCR originated in a newborn girl in good health. The sequenced material came from cord blood.

In DNA, the CDR3 is TGTGCCAGCAGCTTTTTGGCGGGAGCCTTCGAGGGTGAGCAGTTCTTC. This gives the protein CASSFLAGAFEGEQFF. The rearrangement joins TRBV7-9 to TRBJ2-1; TRBD2 aligns across 7 bases. Germline-derived CDR1 and CDR2 are SEHNR and FQNEAQ (reference sequence). Trimming cost V 3 bases and J 9 bases; bases outside gene matches: 14. This CDR3 has 16 residues.